The rows below give T cell receptor beta chains drawn from one sample of a study of spatial heterogeneity in lung cancer. MiXCR, run by TCRdb on the 5' RACE reads, gives a single entry per CDR3 protein. The sample holds about 16,000 distinct CDR3 sequences; around 6.8% are singletons and the top ten take about 19%. The source material was lung tumor tissue, sampled at surgery. The receptors originated from a female donor with early-stage non-small cell lung cancer. Each CDR3 is given with its conserved first and last residue. The D gene is left open where the match is weak. Rows give clone size only sometimes, using once, few, many, or a class for an expanded clone.

V gene	clone size	J gene	D gene	CDR3 DNA	CDR3 protein
TRBV5-1	many	TRBJ2-3	NA	TGCGCCAGCAGCCCGGGGGTACGCACAGATACGCAGTATTTT	CASSPGVRTDTQYF
TRBV12-3/TRBV12-4	many	TRBJ1-2	TRBD1	TGTGCCAGCAGTCCGGGACAGGGGCTCTATGGCTACACCTTC	CASSPGQGLYGYTF
TRBV7-8	many	TRBJ1-5	TRBD1	TGTGCCAGCAGCTCCCGGACAGGGGGGAGAGGCAATCAGCCCCAGCATTTT	CASSSRTGGRGNQPQHF
TRBV4-3	many	TRBJ1-2	NA	TGCGCCAGCAGCCCAACCCGAAACTATGGCTACACCTTC	CASSPTRNYGYTF
TRBV11-2	many	TRBJ2-2	TRBD2	TGTGCCAGCAGCCTCGTCTCTAGCGGGGGCACCGGGGAGCTGTTTTTT	CASSLVSSGGTGELFF
TRBV10-3	NA	TRBJ2-7	NA	TGTGCCATCAGTGTTGGCCTCTCCTACGAGCAGTACTTC	CAISVGLSYEQYF
TRBV29-1	few	TRBJ2-1	TRBD2	TGCAGCGCCAGCGGGGGGGCCGGAGTGGAGCAGTTCTTC	CSASGGAGVEQFF
TRBV7-2	many	TRBJ1-1	NA	TGTGCCAGCAGCTTAGAAGCTGAAGCTTTCTTT	CASSLEAEAFF
TRBV27	NA	TRBJ1-2	NA	TGTGCCAGCAGTTCAGCTGGCGGGCATGGCTACACCTTC	CASSSAGGHGYTF
TRBV7-8	few	TRBJ2-7	NA	TGTGCCAGCAGCTTAATTCAGGCCTCCTACGAGCAGTACTTC	CASSLIQASYEQYF
TRBV11-2	many	TRBJ2-3	TRBD1	TGTGCCAGCAGCGCAGACAGGGGGCGGGAAGATACGCAGTATTTT	CASSADRGREDTQYF
TRBV24-1	many	TRBJ2-6	NA	TGTGCCGCCTGCCCCTGGGCGCGAGGGGCCAACGTCCTGACTTTC	CAACPWARGANVLTF
TRBV20-1	few	TRBJ2-1	TRBD2	TGCAGTGCTAGAGCTAGCGGGGGGGTTAATGAGCAGTTCTTC	CSARASGGVNEQFF
TRBV6-5	medium-sized	TRBJ2-3	TRBD1	TGTGCCAGCAGTCGAACCGGGACAGGATTGTATTTT	CASSRTGTGLYF
TRBV9	many	TRBJ2-3	TRBD1	TGTGCCAGCAGCGTTGGACAGGGAGGAACAGATACGCAGTATTTT	CASSVGQGGTDTQYF
TRBV6-2/TRBV6-3	few	TRBJ2-1	TRBD2	TGTGCCAGCACCACCCCCGGTACTAGCGGTTACAATGAGCAGTTCTTC	CASTTPGTSGYNEQFF
TRBV3-1	many	TRBJ1-5	NA	TGTGCCAGCAGCCAAGCGAGGGGTGGCCAGCCCCAGCATTTT	CASSQARGGQPQHF
TRBV7-2	many	TRBJ1-2	NA	TGTGCCAGCAACGAAGCTAGGGGCTACACCTTC	CASNEARGYTF
TRBV5-6	many	TRBJ1-4	TRBD1	TGTGCCAGCAGCTTGGTCCGACAGGGAGGGGAAAAACTGTTTTTT	CASSLVRQGGEKLFF
TRBV12-3/TRBV12-4	medium-sized	TRBJ1-1	NA	TGTGCCAGCAGTTCTCCGGGTTCTGAAGCTTTCTTT	CASSSPGSEAFF
TRBV19	NA	TRBJ2-7	NA	TGTGCCAGTAGTATGACGGATAGTCCTACGCAGCAGTACTTC	CASSMTDSPTQQYF
TRBV20-1	few	TRBJ2-7	NA	TGCAGTGCTTCCCCAGGACAGTTAACTAACTACGAGCAGTACTTC	CSASPGQLTNYEQYF